The 28 T cell receptor beta chains given below trace back to one sample, sequenced in a study of T cell responses to AZD1222 COVID-19 vaccine. TCRdb's table, derived via immunoSEQ multiplex PCR, lists solely in-frame clones and lacks some. The profile shows 140,000 to 150,000 clones, over 80% of them singletons. The sample here was peripheral blood, taken on day 0 of MenACWY control vaccination. These receptors came from an adult in good health.

The rearrangement uses TRBV9 and TRBJ2-1, with 9 bases matching TRBD2. CDR1 and CDR2 (germline): SGDLS, YYNGEE. The V gene end was trimmed by 2 bases and the J gene end by 12 bases; junction bases not matched to a gene: 12. There are 15 residues in the CDR3. The CDR3 region is CASSVEGNSGSPQFF. The CDR3 DNA sequence: TGTGCCAGCAGCGTTGAAGGAAATAGCGGGAGCCCGCAGTTCTTC.

The chain has TRBV11-2 and TRBJ2-7; D might be TRBD1 (6 bases). Trimming removed 3 bases from V and 11 bases from J, with 11 bases in between. The CDR3 loop spans 11 amino acids. Germline V gene sequence: CDR1 SGHAT, CDR2 FQNNGV. This CDR3 reads CASSFRDKEYF. CDR3 in DNA: TGTGCCAGCAGCTTCCGGGACAAAGAGTACTTC.

The CDR3 DNA follows: TGTGCCAGCACCTGGACAGGGCTCTATGGCTACACCTTC. This translates into CASTWTGLYGYTF. The chain uses TRBV28 and TRBJ1-2; TRBD1 aligns across 8 bases. CDR1 is MDHEN, CDR2 SYDVKM, per germline. The CDR3 has 13 residues. Trimming took 7 bases from V and 4 from J; bases not matched to a gene: 5.

The CDR3 region has the DNA TGTGCCAGCAGCTCGGGAGGATATCTGAACACTGAAGCTTTCTTT. Translation gives CASSSGGYLNTEAFF. This chain links TRBV5-4 with TRBJ1-1; D unresolved. The germline V gene has CDR1 SGHNT and CDR2 YYREEE (reference sequence). The ends were cut back, 3 bases at V and 0 bases at J, with 12 bases in the middle. The CDR3 is 15 amino acids.

The chain recombines TRBV19 with TRBJ1-5; D call uncertain. In germline, CDR1 is LNHDA, CDR2 SQIVND (reference sequence). The germline V and J ends were trimmed by 5 bases and 4 bases, with 12 bases remaining between them. This CDR3 contains 14 residues. Here the CDR3 DNA reads TGTGCCAGTAGTGACTGGGTCAGGAATCAGCCCCAGCATTTT. Its protein is CASSDWVRNQPQHF.

The rearrangement uses TRBV19 and TRBJ2-7, with 12 nucleotides matching TRBD2. Germline lookup yields CDR1 LNHDA and CDR2 SQIVND (reference sequence). Losses at the gene ends were 4 bases for V and 5 bases for J; bases not matched to a gene: 3. The CDR3 has 14 amino acids. The CDR3 reads CASSRTSGTNEQYF. For the CDR3, the DNA is TGTGCCAGTAGTAGGACTAGCGGGACAAACGAGCAGTACTTC.

The gene calls are TRBV25-1 and TRBJ1-2, with TRBD1 as a possible D gene (5 bases). CDR3 length: 13 residues. The V and J ends lost 7 bases and 2 bases respectively, with 11 bases between them. Germline V gives CDR1 MGHDK, CDR2 SYGVNS. The CDR3 nucleotides are TGTGCCAGCACGGGGGGGTCCAACTATGGCTACACCTTC. Its translation is CASTGGSNYGYTF.

The chain joins TRBV3-1 (or the pseudogene TRBV3-2) to TRBJ2-3; D is possibly TRBD1 (5 bases). Germline V gene data show CDR1 as LGHDT and CDR2 as YNNKEL (reference sequence). V lost 1 base, J lost 0 bases, and 5 bases lay in between. The CDR3 runs to 14 residues. CDR3 amino acids: CASSQGQSTDTQYF. The CDR3 region has the DNA TGTGCCAGCAGCCAAGGACAGAGCACAGATACGCAGTATTTT.

This sequence joins TRBV4-1 and TRBJ1-3, with D hard to call. CDR1 MGHRA and CDR2 YSYEKL come from the germline V gene. The CDR3 consists of 16 residues. V was shortened by 1 base and J by 0 bases, with 10 bases between the two germline ends. In DNA form, the CDR3 reads TGCGCCAGCAGCCAAGCCGGGCCGCACTCTGGAAACACCATATATTTT. As protein: CASSQAGPHSGNTIYF.

This clone was picked up one time. The chain has TRBV28 and TRBJ1-5; TRBD1 aligns across 8 bases. V lost 5 bases, J lost 4 bases, and 7 bases stayed unmatched. The germline V gene has CDR1 MDHEN and CDR2 SYDVKM. The CDR3 has 15 amino acids. The CDR3 protein is CASSPHRGENQPQHF. CDR3 coding DNA: TGTGCCAGCAGTCCCCACAGGGGGGAAAATCAGCCCCAGCATTTT.

This chain links TRBV10-3 with TRBJ2-7; tentative D call: TRBD1 (6 bases). V shed 3 bases and J shed 0 bases, with 12 bases lying between them. From germline, CDR1 is ENHRY and CDR2 SYGVKD. The CDR3 is 15 amino acids. CDR3 nucleotides: TGTGCCATCAGTGAATACAGGGTAAGCTCCTACGAGCAGTACTTC. It yields the protein CAISEYRVSSYEQYF.

In the case of this clone: Other DNA sequences in the same sample also yield this CDR3. V gene TRBV12-3 or TRBV12-4 combines with J gene TRBJ1-2; D remains unclear. V gave up 3 bases and J gave up 4 bases, with 6 bases separating them. The CDR3 is made up of 12 amino acids. The CDR3 is CASSFGTYGYTF. Here the CDR3 DNA reads TGTGCCAGCAGTTTCGGTACCTATGGCTACACCTTC.

This chain joins TRBV4-1 and TRBJ1-4; D is unclear. Germline V gives CDR1 MGHRA, CDR2 YSYEKL. The CDR3 contains 17 residues. The V end was cut by 4 bases, the J end by 4 bases, with 19 bases between. The CDR3 nucleotides are TGCGCCAGCAGCCCATCCCCCTTCGACACCGATAATGAAAAACTGTTTTTT. Its protein product is CASSPSPFDTDNEKLFF.

The sample holds one count of this clone. The chain joins TRBV4-2 to TRBJ1-2; D might be TRBD1 (6 bases). The CDR3 sequence is 17 residues long. V shed 0 bases and J shed 5 bases, with 19 bases lying between them. The germline gives CDR1 LGHNA, CDR2 YNFKEQ. CDR3 nucleotide sequence: TGTGCCAGCAGCCAAGAGACAGGTGTAGGTTTCGCGTATGGCTACACCTTC. Translated: CASSQETGVGFAYGYTF.

The V and J genes are TRBV19 and TRBJ1-3; TRBD1 agrees at 7 bases. The J segment lost 0 bases and the V segment lost 4 bases, leaving 3 bases of the junction unmatched. There are 15 residues in the CDR3. Germline lookup yields CDR1 LNHDA and CDR2 SQIVND (reference sequence). This CDR3 is CASSTRDSSGNTIYF. The CDR3 DNA sequence: TGTGCCAGTAGTACCAGGGACAGCTCTGGAAACACCATATATTTT.

The V and J genes are TRBV28 and TRBJ2-1; no firm D call. This CDR3 spans 13 amino acids. V was pared by 3 bases and J by 7 bases, with 10 bases between. CDR1 and CDR2 from the germline V gene are MDHEN and SYDVKM. CDR3 protein: CASSLTRRNEQFF. Written as DNA, the CDR3 is TGTGCCAGCAGTTTGACCAGACGGAATGAGCAGTTCTTC.

The chain employs TRBV3-1 (or the pseudogene TRBV3-2) and TRBJ2-1, with D perhaps matching TRBD1 (7 bases). The CDR3 sequence is 12 residues long. CDR1 is LGHDT and CDR2 is YNNKEL in the germline V gene (reference sequence). V was trimmed by 5 bases and J by 7 bases, leaving 9 bases between them. CDR3 loop: CASSSGGNEQFF. DNA of the CDR3: TGTGCCAGCAGCTCAGGGGGGAATGAGCAGTTCTTC.

J is TRBJ1-1 and V is TRBV5-4, with D hard to call. Germline V gene lookup returns CDR1 SGHNT and CDR2 YYREEE (reference sequence). The CDR3 covers 13 residues. Deletions cut 0 bases from V and 11 bases from J, with 14 bases between. The CDR3 DNA is TGTGCCAGCAGCTTGGCCGGAGGGAAGGGTGCTTTCTTT. The encoded protein is CASSLAGGKGAFF.

The chain couples TRBV27 to TRBJ1-6; D unresolved. The CDR3 totals 14 residues. Looked up from germline, CDR1 is MNHEY and CDR2 is SMNVEV (reference sequence). Trimming cost V 6 bases and J 9 bases, with 15 bases left between them. CDR3 nucleotides: TGTGCCAGCAGGTCGCAGGCCACTTTTTCACCCCTCCACTTT. Protein: CASRSQATFSPLHF.

The chain links TRBV3-1 (or the pseudogene TRBV3-2) to TRBJ2-7; D uncertain. Germline V CDR1 and CDR2: LGHDT, YNNKEL (reference sequence). CDR3 size: 14 residues. Trimming took 4 bases from V and 2 from J, leaving 12 bases between them. The CDR3 DNA reads as TGTGCCAGCAGCCCCCTGGAGTCCGCCTACGAGCAGTACTTC. Translated: CASSPLESAYEQYF.

CDR3 loop: CASSPPAWGTYNEQFF. The CDR3 region has the DNA TGTGCCAGCTCACCACCAGCCTGGGGGACCTACAATGAGCAGTTCTTC. This sequence joins TRBV18 and TRBJ2-1; D tentatively reads TRBD1 or TRBD2 (5 bases each). In germline, CDR1 is KGHSH, CDR2 LQKENI. CDR3 length equals 16 residues. Between the trimmed V and J ends, which lost 0 bases and 2 bases, there was a span of 11 bases.

The chain combines TRBV7-2 with TRBJ2-4; D is perhaps TRBD1 or TRBD2 (5 bases each). CDR1 SGHTA and CDR2 FQGNSA come from the germline V gene. V was pared by 2 bases and J by 6 bases, with 17 bases between. The CDR3 is 16 amino acids. The CDR3 sequence is CASSLRGTGPTNIQYF. The CDR3 nucleotides read TGTGCCAGCAGCTTAAGAGGGACGGGTCCCACAAACATTCAGTACTTC.

The chain uses TRBV7-6 and TRBJ1-6, with 12 positions matching TRBD1. Per germline, CDR1 SGHVS and CDR2 FNYEAQ. This CDR3 is 16 amino acids long. The V and J ends lost 3 bases and 7 bases, in that order; junction bases with no gene match: 4. The CDR3 loop reads CASSFRDRGLNSPLHF. DNA of the CDR3: TGTGCCAGCAGCTTCAGGGACAGGGGGCTGAATTCACCCCTCCACTTT. Supplemented by reference TRBV7-6 and TRBJ1-6, the full variable domain reads GAGVSQSPRYKVTKRGQDVALRCDPISGHVSLYWYRQALGQGPEFLTYFNYEAQQDKSGLPNDRFSAERPEGSISTLTIQRTEQRDSAMYRCASSFRDRGLNSPLHFGNGTRLTVT.

V gene TRBV6-5 combines with J gene TRBJ1-1; D is undetermined. The CDR3 consists of 13 residues. V was cut by 6 bases and J by 4 bases, with 12 bases left in between. Germline V gene lookup returns CDR1 MNHEY and CDR2 SVGAGI. CDR3 nucleotides: TGTGCCAGCAGGGCCTACCGGGGCACTGAAGCTTTCTTT. It yields the protein CASRAYRGTEAFF.

The J gene is TRBJ2-5, the V gene TRBV5-4; D possibly corresponds to TRBD1 (5 bases). The CDR3 is made up of 16 amino acids. The V gene's germline CDR1 is SGHNT and CDR2 YYREEE (reference sequence). Trimming removed 0 bases from V and 0 bases from J, with 12 bases in between. Here the CDR3 DNA reads TGTGCCAGCAGCTTGGAGGCAGGGTCGTACCAAGAGACCCAGTACTTC. Translation: CASSLEAGSYQETQYF. The variable domain in full, with the rest retrieved from reference TRBV5-4 and TRBJ2-5, is ETGVTQSPTHLIKTRGQQVTLRCSSQSGHNTVSWYQQALGQGPQFIFQYYREEENGRGNFPPRFSGLQFPNYSSELNVNALELDDSALYLCASSLEAGSYQETQYFGPGTRLLVL.

V gene TRBV7-2 combines with J gene TRBJ1-6, with D possibly matching TRBD1 (6 bases). The CDR3 runs 16 residues. Germline loops: CDR1 SGHTA, CDR2 FQGNSA. The V end was cut by 1 base, the J end by 5 bases, with 12 bases between. Here the CDR3 DNA reads TGTGCCAGCAGCTTAGTTGGGGACACGGATAATTCACCCCTCCACTTT. As protein: CASSLVGDTDNSPLHF.

The chain uses TRBV25-1 and TRBJ1-4; no clear D gene. Germline V gene sequence: CDR1 MGHDK, CDR2 SYGVNS. Trimming took 7 bases from V and 4 from J, leaving 13 bases between them. The CDR3 is made up of 14 amino acids. The CDR3 protein is CASNVGGSNEKLFF. CDR3 bases: TGTGCCAGCAACGTTGGAGGGAGTAATGAAAAACTGTTTTTT.

The chain carries TRBV28 and TRBJ2-3; 8 nucleotides agree with TRBD2. CDR1 is MDHEN, CDR2 SYDVKM, per germline. The V gene end was trimmed by 5 bases and the J gene end by 0 bases; junction bases not matched to a gene: 10. This CDR3 comprises 17 residues. In nucleotides, the CDR3 is TGTGCCAGCAGTCCCCGCCTTAGCGGGATTAGCACAGATACGCAGTATTTT. Amino acid sequence: CASSPRLSGISTDTQYF.